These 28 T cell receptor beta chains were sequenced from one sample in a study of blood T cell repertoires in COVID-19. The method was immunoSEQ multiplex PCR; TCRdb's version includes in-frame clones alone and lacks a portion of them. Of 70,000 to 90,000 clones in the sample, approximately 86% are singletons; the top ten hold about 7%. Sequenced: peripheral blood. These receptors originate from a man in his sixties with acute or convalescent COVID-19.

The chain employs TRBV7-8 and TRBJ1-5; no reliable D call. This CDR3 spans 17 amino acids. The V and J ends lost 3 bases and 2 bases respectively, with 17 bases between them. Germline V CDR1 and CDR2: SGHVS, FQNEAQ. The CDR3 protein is CASSLEAATRGNQPQHF. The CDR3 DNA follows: TGTGCCAGCAGCTTGGAAGCCGCCACCCGGGGCAATCAGCCCCAGCATTTT.

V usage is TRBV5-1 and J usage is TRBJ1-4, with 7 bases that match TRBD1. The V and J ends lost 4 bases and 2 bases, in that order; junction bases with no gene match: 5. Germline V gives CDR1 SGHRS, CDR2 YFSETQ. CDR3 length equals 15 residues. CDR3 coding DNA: TGCGCCAGCAGCAGACAGGGAGGCACTAATGAAAAACTGTTTTTT. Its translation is CASSRQGGTNEKLFF.

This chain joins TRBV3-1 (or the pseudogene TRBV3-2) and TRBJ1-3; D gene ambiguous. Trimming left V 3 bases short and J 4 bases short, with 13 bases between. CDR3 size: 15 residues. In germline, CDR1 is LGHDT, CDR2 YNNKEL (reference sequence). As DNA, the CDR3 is TGTGCCAGCAGCCATGGTAGCAGAGCAGGAAACACCATATATTTT. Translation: CASSHGSRAGNTIYF.

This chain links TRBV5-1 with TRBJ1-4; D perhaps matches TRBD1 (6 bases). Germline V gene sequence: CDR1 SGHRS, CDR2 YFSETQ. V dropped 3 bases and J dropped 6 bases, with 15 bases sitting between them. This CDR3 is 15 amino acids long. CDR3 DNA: TGCGCCAGCAGCTGGGGGGGCGGCGGTGATGAAAAACTGTTTTTT. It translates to CASSWGGGGDEKLFF. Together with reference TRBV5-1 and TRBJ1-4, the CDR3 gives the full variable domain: KAGVTQTPRYLIKTRGQQVTLSCSPISGHRSVSWYQQTPGQGLQFLFEYFSETQRNKGNFPGRFSGRQFSNSRSEMNVSTLELGDSALYLCASSWGGGGDEKLFFGSGTQLSVL.

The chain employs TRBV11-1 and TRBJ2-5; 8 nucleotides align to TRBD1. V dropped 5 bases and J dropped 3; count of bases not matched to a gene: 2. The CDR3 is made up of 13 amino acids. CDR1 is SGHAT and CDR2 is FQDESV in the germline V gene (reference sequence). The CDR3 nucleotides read TGTGCCAGCAGCCTGACAGGGGAAGAGACCCAGTACTTC. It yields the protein CASSLTGEETQYF.

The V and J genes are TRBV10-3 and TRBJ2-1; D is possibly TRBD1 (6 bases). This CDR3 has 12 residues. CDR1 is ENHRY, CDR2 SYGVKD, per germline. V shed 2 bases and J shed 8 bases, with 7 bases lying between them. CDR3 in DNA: TGTGCCATCAGTGAGGGGGGCGATGAGCAGTTCTTC. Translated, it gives CAISEGGDEQFF.

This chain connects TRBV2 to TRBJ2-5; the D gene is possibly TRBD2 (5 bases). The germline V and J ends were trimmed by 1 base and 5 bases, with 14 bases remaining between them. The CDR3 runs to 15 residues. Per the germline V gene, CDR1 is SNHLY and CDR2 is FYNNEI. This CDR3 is CASSEVGPGGETQYF. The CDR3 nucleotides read TGTGCCAGCAGTGAAGTAGGTCCAGGAGGTGAGACCCAGTACTTC. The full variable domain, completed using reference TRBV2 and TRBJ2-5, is EPEVTQTPSHQVTQMGQEVILRCVPISNHLYFYWYRQILGQKVEFLVSFYNNEISEKSEIFDDQFSVERPDGSNFTLKIRSTKLEDSAMYFCASSEVGPGGETQYFGPGTRLLVL.

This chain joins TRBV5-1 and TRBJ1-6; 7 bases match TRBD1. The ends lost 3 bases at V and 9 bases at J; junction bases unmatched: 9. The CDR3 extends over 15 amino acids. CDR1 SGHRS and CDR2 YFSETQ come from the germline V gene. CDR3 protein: CASSSNRGQGSPLHF. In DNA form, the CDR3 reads TGCGCCAGCAGCTCGAACAGGGGTCAGGGTTCACCCCTCCACTTT.

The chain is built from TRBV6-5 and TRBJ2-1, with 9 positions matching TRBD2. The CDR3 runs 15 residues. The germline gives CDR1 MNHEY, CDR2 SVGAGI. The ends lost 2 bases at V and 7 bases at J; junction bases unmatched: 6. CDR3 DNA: TGTGCCAGCAGTTACGGCCTCGGACTAGCGAATGAGCAGTTCTTC. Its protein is CASSYGLGLANEQFF.

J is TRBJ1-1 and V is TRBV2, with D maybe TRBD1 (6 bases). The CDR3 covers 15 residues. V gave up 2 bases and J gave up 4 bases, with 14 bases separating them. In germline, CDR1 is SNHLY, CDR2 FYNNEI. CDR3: CASSEHRVRATEAFF. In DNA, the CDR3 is TGTGCCAGCAGTGAACACAGGGTCCGGGCCACTGAAGCTTTCTTT. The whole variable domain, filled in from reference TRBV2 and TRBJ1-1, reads EPEVTQTPSHQVTQMGQEVILRCVPISNHLYFYWYRQILGQKVEFLVSFYNNEISEKSEIFDDQFSVERPDGSNFTLKIRSTKLEDSAMYFCASSEHRVRATEAFFGQGTRLTVV.

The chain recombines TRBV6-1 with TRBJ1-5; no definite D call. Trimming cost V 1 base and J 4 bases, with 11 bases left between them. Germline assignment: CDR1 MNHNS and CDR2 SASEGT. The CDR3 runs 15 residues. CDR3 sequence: CASSEEGRTNQPQHF. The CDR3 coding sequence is TGTGCCAGCAGTGAAGAAGGTAGGACTAATCAGCCCCAGCATTTT.

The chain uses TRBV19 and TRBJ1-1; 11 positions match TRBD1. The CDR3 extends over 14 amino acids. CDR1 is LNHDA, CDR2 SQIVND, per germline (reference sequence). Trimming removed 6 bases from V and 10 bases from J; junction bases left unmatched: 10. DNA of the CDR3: TGTGCCAGTAGAGAACTGGGACAGGGGGTATCAGCTTTCTTT. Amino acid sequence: CASRELGQGVSAFF.

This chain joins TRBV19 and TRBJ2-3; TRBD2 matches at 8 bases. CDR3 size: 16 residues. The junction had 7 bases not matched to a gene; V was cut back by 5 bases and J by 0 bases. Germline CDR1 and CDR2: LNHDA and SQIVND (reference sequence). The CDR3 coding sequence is TGTGCCAGTAGTCCCCTAGCGGGCGCTAGCACAGATACGCAGTATTTT. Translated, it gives CASSPLAGASTDTQYF. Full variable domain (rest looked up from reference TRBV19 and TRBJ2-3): DGGITQSPKYLFRKEGQNVTLSCEQNLNHDAMYWYRQDPGQGLRLIYYSQIVNDFQKGDIAEGYSVSREKKESFPLTVTSAQKNPTAFYLCASSPLAGASTDTQYFGPGTRLTVL.

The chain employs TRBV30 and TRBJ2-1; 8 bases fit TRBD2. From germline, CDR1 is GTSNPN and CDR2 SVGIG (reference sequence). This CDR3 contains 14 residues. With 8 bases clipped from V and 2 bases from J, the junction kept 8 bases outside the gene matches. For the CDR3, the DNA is TGTGCCCATGATAGCGGGGTTACCTACAATGAGCAGTTCTTC. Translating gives CAHDSGVTYNEQFF.

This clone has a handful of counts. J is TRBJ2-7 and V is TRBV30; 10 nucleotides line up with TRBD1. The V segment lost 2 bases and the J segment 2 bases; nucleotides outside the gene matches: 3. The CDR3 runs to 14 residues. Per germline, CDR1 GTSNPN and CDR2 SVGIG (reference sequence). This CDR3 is CAWSTGTGAYEQYF. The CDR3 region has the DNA TGTGCCTGGAGTACCGGGACAGGGGCCTACGAGCAGTACTTC.

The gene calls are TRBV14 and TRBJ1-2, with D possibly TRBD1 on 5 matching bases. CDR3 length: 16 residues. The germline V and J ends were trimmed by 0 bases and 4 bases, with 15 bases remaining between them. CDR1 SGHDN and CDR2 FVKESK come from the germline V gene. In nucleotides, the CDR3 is TGTGCCAGCAGCCAAGATCTCCAGGGCCAGGGCTATGGCTACACCTTC. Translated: CASSQDLQGQGYGYTF.

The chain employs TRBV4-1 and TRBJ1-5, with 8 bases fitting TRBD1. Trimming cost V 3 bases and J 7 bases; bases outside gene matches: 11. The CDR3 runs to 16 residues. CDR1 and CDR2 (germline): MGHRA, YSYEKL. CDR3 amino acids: CASSQTTGVINQPQHF. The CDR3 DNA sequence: TGCGCCAGCAGCCAGACGACAGGGGTGATCAACCAGCCCCAGCATTTT.

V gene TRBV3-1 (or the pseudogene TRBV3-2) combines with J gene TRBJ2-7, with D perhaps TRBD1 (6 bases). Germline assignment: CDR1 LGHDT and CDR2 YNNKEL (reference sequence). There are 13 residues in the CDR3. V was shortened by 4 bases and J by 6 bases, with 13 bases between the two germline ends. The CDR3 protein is CASSRGTPSEQYF. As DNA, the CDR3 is TGTGCCAGCAGCCGAGGGACACCCTCCGAGCAGTACTTC.

CDR3 loop: CASSLAQYNQPQHF. Here the CDR3 DNA reads TGTGCCAGCAGCTTAGCGCAGTACAATCAGCCCCAGCATTTT. The gene calls are TRBV7-8 and TRBJ1-5; unclear D gene. Germline V gene data show CDR1 as SGHVS and CDR2 as FQNEAQ. Trimming removed 0 bases at V and 3 bases at J, with 6 bases between. There are 14 residues in the CDR3.

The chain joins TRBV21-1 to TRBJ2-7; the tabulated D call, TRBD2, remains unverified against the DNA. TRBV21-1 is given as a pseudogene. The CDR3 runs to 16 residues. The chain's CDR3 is CASSKYAVKPCLEQYF. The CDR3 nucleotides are TGTGCCAGCAGCAAATATGCGGTGAAACCATGTCTAGAGCAGTACTTC.

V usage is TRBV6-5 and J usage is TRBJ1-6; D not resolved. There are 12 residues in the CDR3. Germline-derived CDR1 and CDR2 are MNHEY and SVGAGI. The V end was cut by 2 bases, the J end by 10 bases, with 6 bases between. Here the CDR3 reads CASSYGESPLHF. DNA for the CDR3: TGTGCCAGCAGTTACGGAGAATCACCCCTCCACTTT.

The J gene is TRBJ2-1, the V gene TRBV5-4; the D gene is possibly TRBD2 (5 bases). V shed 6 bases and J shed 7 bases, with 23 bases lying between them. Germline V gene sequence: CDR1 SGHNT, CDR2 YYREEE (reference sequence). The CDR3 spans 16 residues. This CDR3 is CASNDPGLSLGNEQFF. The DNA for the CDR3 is TGTGCCAGCAACGATCCGGGATTAAGCTTAGGGAATGAGCAGTTCTTC.

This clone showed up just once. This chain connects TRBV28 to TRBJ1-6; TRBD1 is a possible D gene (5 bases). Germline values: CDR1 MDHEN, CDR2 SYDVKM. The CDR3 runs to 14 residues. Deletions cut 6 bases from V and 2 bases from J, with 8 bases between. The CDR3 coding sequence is TGTGCCAGCAGAGGGGAGGCCTATAATTCACCCCTCCACTTT. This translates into CASRGEAYNSPLHF.

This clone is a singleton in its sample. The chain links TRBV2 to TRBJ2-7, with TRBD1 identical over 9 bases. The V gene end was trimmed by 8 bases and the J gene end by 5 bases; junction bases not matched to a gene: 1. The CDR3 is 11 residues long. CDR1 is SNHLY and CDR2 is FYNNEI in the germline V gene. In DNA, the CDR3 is TGTGCCAGCCGGGACAGGGACGAGCAGTACTTC. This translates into CASRDRDEQYF.

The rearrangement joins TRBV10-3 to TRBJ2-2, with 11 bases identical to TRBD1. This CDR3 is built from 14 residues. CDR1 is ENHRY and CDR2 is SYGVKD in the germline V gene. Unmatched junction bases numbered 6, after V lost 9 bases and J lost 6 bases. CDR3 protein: CAIRTGGAAGELFF. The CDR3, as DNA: TGTGCCATACGGACAGGGGGCGCCGCCGGGGAGCTGTTTTTT.

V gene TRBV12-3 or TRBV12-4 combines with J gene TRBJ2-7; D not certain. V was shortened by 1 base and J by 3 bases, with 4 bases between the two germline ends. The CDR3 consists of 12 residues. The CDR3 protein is CASSLGYYEQYF. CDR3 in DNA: TGTGCCAGCAGTTTAGGTTACTACGAGCAGTACTTC.

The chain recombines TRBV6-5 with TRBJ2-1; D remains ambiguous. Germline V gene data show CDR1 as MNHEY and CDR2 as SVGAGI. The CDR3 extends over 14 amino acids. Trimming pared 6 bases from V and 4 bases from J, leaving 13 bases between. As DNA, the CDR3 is TGTGCCAGCAGGGGTCAAGAGGTTTACAATGAGCAGTTCTTC. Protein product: CASRGQEVYNEQFF.

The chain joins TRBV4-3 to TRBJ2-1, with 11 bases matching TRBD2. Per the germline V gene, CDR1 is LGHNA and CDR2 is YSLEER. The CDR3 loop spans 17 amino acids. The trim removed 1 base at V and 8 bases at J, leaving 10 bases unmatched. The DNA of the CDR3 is TGCGCCAGCAGCCAAGGTTCGAGACTAGCGGGGAGCGATGAGCAGTTCTTC. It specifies CASSQGSRLAGSDEQFF.